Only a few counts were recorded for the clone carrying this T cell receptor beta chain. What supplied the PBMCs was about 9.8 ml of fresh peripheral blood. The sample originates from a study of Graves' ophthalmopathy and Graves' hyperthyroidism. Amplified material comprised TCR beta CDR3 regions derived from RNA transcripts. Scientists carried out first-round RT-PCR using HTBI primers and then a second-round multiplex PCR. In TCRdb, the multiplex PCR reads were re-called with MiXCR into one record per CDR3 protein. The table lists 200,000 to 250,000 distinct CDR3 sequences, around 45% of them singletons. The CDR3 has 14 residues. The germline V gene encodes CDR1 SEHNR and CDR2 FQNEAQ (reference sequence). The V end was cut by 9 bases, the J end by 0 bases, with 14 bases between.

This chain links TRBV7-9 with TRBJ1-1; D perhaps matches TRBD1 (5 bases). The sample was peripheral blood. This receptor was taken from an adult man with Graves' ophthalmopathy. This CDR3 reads CASMRGEMNTEAFF. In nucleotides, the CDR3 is TGTGCCAGTATGAGAGGGGAAATGAACACTGAAGCTTTCTTT.